These 28 T cell receptor beta chains came from one sample sequenced in a study of blood T cells in healthy people across ages. Through a sample-barcoded 5' primer and a J-beta primer mix, a second PCR was run for about 6 to 11 cycles. One entry per CDR3 protein results from TCRdb running MiXCR on the 5' RACE reads. The sample lists roughly 2 million distinct CDR3 sequences, approximately 50% occurring once. What was sequenced was blood. The receptors originated from a woman between 40 and 50 years old in good health.

The rearrangement links TRBV20-1 to TRBJ1-6; TRBD1 is a possible D gene (5 bases). The CDR3 runs to 13 residues. Germline CDR1 DFQATT, CDR2 SNEGSKA (reference sequence). Deletions cut 3 bases from V and 5 bases from J, with 8 bases between. CDR3 sequence: CSASGGDNSPLHF. CDR3 coding DNA: TGCAGTGCTAGTGGGGGAGATAATTCACCCCTCCACTTT.

This chain connects TRBV15 to TRBJ2-3, with D uncertain. The CDR3 is 15 amino acids. V was trimmed by 9 bases and J by 0 bases, leaving 16 bases between them. The germline V gene encodes CDR1 LNHNV and CDR2 YYDKDF (reference sequence). CDR3 protein: CATSHPGESTDTQYF. Written as DNA, the CDR3 is TGTGCCACTTCACACCCTGGGGAAAGCACAGATACGCAGTATTTT.

V gene TRBV11-2 combines with J gene TRBJ1-2; D remains ambiguous. The CDR3 has 16 residues. V was clipped by 5 bases and J by 4 bases, with 20 bases between them. Per the germline V gene, CDR1 is SGHAT and CDR2 is FQNNGV. CDR3 amino acids: CASSRGLSDASYGYTF. The DNA for the CDR3 is TGTGCCAGCAGCCGAGGTCTGTCGGACGCTAGCTATGGCTACACCTTC.

The chain joins TRBV27 to TRBJ2-3; D perhaps matches TRBD2 (6 bases). CDR3 length equals 15 residues. V was pared by 4 bases and J by 1 base, with 12 bases between. Germline V gene data show CDR1 as MNHEY and CDR2 as SMNVEV (reference sequence). In nucleotides, the CDR3 is TGTGCCAGCAGTTATGGGACTGGGCGCACAGATACGCAGTATTTT. It encodes CASSYGTGRTDTQYF.

The rearrangement joins TRBV20-1 to TRBJ2-7; D gene unclear. Germline CDR1 reads DFQATT; CDR2 reads SNEGSKA (reference sequence). The germline V and J ends were trimmed by 1 base and 4 bases, with 8 bases remaining between them. There are 12 residues in the CDR3. The CDR3 protein is CSARVDGYEQYF. The DNA of the CDR3 is TGCAGTGCTAGAGTTGACGGTTACGAGCAGTACTTC.

To note about this clonotype: This may arise from a read error, as a much more abundant clone is one base away. The V gene is TRBV6-2 or TRBV6-3, the J gene TRBJ2-7, with 8 bases matching TRBD1. Germline lookup yields CDR1 MNHEY and CDR2 SVGEGT. V was clipped by 5 bases and J by 2 bases; unmatched bases: 5. This CDR3 is 14 amino acids long. The CDR3 DNA reads as TGTGCCAGCAGTACCCGGACAGGGACCTACGAGCAGTACTTC. This codes for CASSTRTGTYEQYF.

In DNA, the CDR3 is TGCAGTGCTAGAGCTCCATTACTGGGGAGTAGAGAGACCCAGTACTTC. Its translation is CSARAPLLGSRETQYF. The chain joins TRBV20-1 to TRBJ2-4; D may be TRBD2 (5 bases). The end of the DNA is better explained by TRBJ2-5, so the J call may be wrong. Per germline, CDR1 DFQATT and CDR2 SNEGSKA (reference sequence). The CDR3 runs to 16 residues.

The CDR3 DNA follows: TGTGCCAGCAGCTTAGCGGGGAGCGGGCCAGAGACCCAGTACTTC. Its translation is CASSLAGSGPETQYF. The chain couples TRBV7-2 to TRBJ2-5, with D perhaps matching TRBD2 (6 bases). CDR1 is SGHTA, CDR2 FQGNSA, per germline. V was pared by 0 bases and J by 4 bases, with 12 bases between. The CDR3 contains 15 residues.

Only a few counts were recorded for this clonotype. The chain employs TRBV7-2 and TRBJ1-6; no clear D. The CDR3 length is 15 residues. The germline V and J ends were trimmed by 5 bases and 4 bases, with 12 bases remaining between them. Per germline, CDR1 SGHTA and CDR2 FQGNSA. In nucleotides, the CDR3 is TGTGCCAGCAGCACAGACTTGGGGTATAATTCACCCCTCCACTTT. Translating it yields CASSTDLGYNSPLHF.

The V and J genes are TRBV6-5 and TRBJ1-4; a possible D gene is TRBD1 (5 bases). Germline CDR1 reads MNHEY; CDR2 reads SVGAGI. Trimming pared 2 bases from V and 7 bases from J, leaving 11 bases between. The CDR3 extends over 14 amino acids. The CDR3 nucleotides read TGTGCCAGCAGTTACAGTCGGGGGAGTGAAAAACTGTTTTTT. It specifies CASSYSRGSEKLFF.

The sample holds a few counts of this clonotype. V usage is TRBV7-2 and J usage is TRBJ2-4; D is ambiguous. The V end was cut by 5 bases, the J end by 0 bases, with 11 bases between. The germline V gene encodes CDR1 SGHTA and CDR2 FQGNSA. CDR3 length equals 15 residues. The DNA for the CDR3 is TGTGCCAGCAGCCCCCCATCTGTAGCCAAAAACATTCAGTACTTC. It specifies CASSPPSVAKNIQYF. The variable domain in full, with the rest retrieved from reference TRBV7-2 and TRBJ2-4, is GAGVSQSPSNKVTEKGKDVELRCDPISGHTALYWYRQSLGQGLEFLIYFQGNSAPDKSGLPSDRFSAERTGGSVSTLTIQRTQQEDSAVYLCASSPPSVAKNIQYFGAGTRLSVL.

This clonotype was seen a handful of times. The J gene is TRBJ2-3, the V gene TRBV7-2; possibly TRBD2 for D (5 bases). The CDR3 spans 13 residues. The ends were cut back, 4 bases at V and 6 bases at J, with 11 bases in the middle. Germline lookup yields CDR1 SGHTA and CDR2 FQGNSA. Written as DNA, the CDR3 is TGTGCCAGCAGCTATGCAAGGGAGGATACGCAGTATTTT. Translating it yields CASSYAREDTQYF.

The chain combines TRBV28 with TRBJ1-6; D might be TRBD1 (5 bases). This CDR3 spans 16 amino acids. Trimming took off 1 base at V and 6 bases at J, with 13 bases between the two ends. Looked up from germline, CDR1 is MDHEN and CDR2 is SYDVKM. CDR3 region: CASSLFDREFNSPLHF. The DNA for the CDR3 is TGTGCCAGCAGTTTATTTGACAGAGAATTTAATTCACCCCTCCACTTT.

This clonotype has just a few counts. The chain couples TRBV6-1 to TRBJ1-1; D gene uncertain. This CDR3 comprises 13 residues. CDR1 MNHNS and CDR2 SASEGT come from the germline V gene. Trimming took off 6 bases at V and 1 base at J, with 9 bases between the two ends. CDR3 sequence reads: CASRIVPNTEAFF. CDR3 DNA: TGTGCCAGCAGGATAGTCCCGAACACTGAAGCTTTCTTT.

About this clonotype itself: At one boundary the junction diverges from the germline segment, which might be a read error. This chain links TRBV12-3 or TRBV12-4 with TRBJ1-2; the match to TRBD1 covers 8 bases. The CDR3 runs to 14 residues. The chain's CDR3 is CAGRPTGDHYGYTF. The CDR3 DNA reads TGTGCCGGCAGACCGACAGGGGACCACTATGGCTACACCTTC.

DNA of the CDR3: TGTGCCAGCAGCTCCCAACCCGGGACCCCCTATGGCTACACCTTC. Its translation: CASSSQPGTPYGYTF. The V call is TRBV7-3, the J call TRBJ1-2, with D maybe TRBD1 (5 bases). This CDR3 is built from 15 residues. The V end was cut by 4 bases, the J end by 4 bases, with 16 bases between. The germline gives CDR1 SGHTA, CDR2 FQGTGA.

V usage is TRBV7-2 and J usage is TRBJ1-1, with D maybe TRBD1 (6 bases). Germline V lookup: CDR1 SGHTA, CDR2 FQGNSA. The CDR3 covers 16 residues. Trimming cost V 2 bases and J 8 bases, with 21 bases left between them. CDR3 in amino acids: CASSLSGTGQRTEAFF. CDR3 sequence (DNA): TGTGCCAGCAGCTTATCGGGTACAGGACAGCGGACCGAAGCTTTCTTT.

This chain uses TRBV5-1 with TRBJ2-3; 9 bases align to TRBD2. V was pared by 2 bases and J by 1 base, with 5 bases of the junction left unmatched. The CDR3 has 16 amino acids. Germline V gene data show CDR1 as SGHRS and CDR2 as YFSETQ. The CDR3 is CASSFGGGVGTDTQYF. The CDR3, as DNA: TGCGCCAGCAGCTTCGGCGGGGGGGTCGGCACAGATACGCAGTATTTT.

The chain employs TRBV4-3 and TRBJ1-1, with no clear D. The CDR3 has 14 amino acids. With 0 bases removed from V and 3 bases from J, the gap between germline ends came to 8 bases. Germline V gene sequence: CDR1 LGHNA, CDR2 YSLEER. CDR3 amino acids: CASSQDLVYTEAFF. The CDR3 region has the DNA TGCGCCAGCAGCCAAGATCTGGTCTACACTGAAGCTTTCTTT.

This rearrangement joins TRBV12-3 or TRBV12-4 to TRBJ2-1, with 8 bases identical to TRBD2. CDR3 length: 16 amino acids. Unmatched junction bases numbered 9, after V lost 5 bases and J lost 3 bases. The CDR3 DNA sequence: TGTGCCAGCAGTCCTCGGGGGGGATTACGCTACAATGAGCAGTTCTTC. Amino acid sequence: CASSPRGGLRYNEQFF.

This clonotype turned up a few times. V is TRBV20-1 and J is TRBJ2-7; 10 bases fit TRBD1. Looked up from germline, CDR1 is DFQATT and CDR2 is SNEGSKA (reference sequence). The CDR3 is made up of 12 amino acids. The V segment lost 5 bases and the J segment 3 bases; nucleotides outside the gene matches: 1. CDR3 DNA: TGCAGTGCTTGGGACAGGGGCTACGAGCAGTACTTC. It is translated as CSAWDRGYEQYF.

In its sample, this clonotype was seen a few times. This chain joins TRBV7-9 and TRBJ1-5, with 9 bases matching TRBD1. V lost 1 base and J lost 6; bases outside the gene matches: 10. This CDR3 spans 17 amino acids. CDR1 SEHNR and CDR2 FQNEAQ come from the germline V gene (reference sequence). CDR3 DNA sequence: TGTGCCAGCAGCTTAGAACAGGGGGCTCGAAGCGGTCAGCCCCAGCATTTT. This gives the protein CASSLEQGARSGQPQHF.

This clonotype was detected many times. The chain links TRBV7-2 to TRBJ2-3, with 11 nucleotides matching TRBD2. CDR1 and CDR2 from the germline V gene are SGHTA and FQGNSA. V lost 1 base and J lost 0; bases outside the gene matches: 3. The CDR3 runs to 17 residues. As DNA, the CDR3 is TGTGCCAGCAGCTTAGGTCTAGCGGGGGGAAGCACAGATACGCAGTATTTT. Residues: CASSLGLAGGSTDTQYF.

This clonotype was counted only a few times. The chain combines TRBV29-1 with TRBJ2-3, with TRBD1 identical over 7 bases. The trim removed 5 bases at V and 4 bases at J, leaving 9 bases unmatched. CDR3 size: 14 residues. Looked up from germline, CDR1 is SQVTM and CDR2 is ANQGSEA. CDR3 DNA: TGCAGCGTTCTTAAGGGGGCAAAATCAGATACGCAGTATTTT. Its translation: CSVLKGAKSDTQYF.

The chain employs TRBV20-1 and TRBJ1-5; D not resolved. CDR1 DFQATT and CDR2 SNEGSKA come from the germline V gene (reference sequence). There are 15 residues in the CDR3. V shed 3 bases and J shed 2 bases, with 14 bases lying between them. The CDR3: CSARSTRFGNQPQHF. The CDR3 nucleotides read TGCAGTGCTAGGTCAACCCGGTTTGGCAATCAGCCCCAGCATTTT.

V is TRBV20-1 and J is TRBJ2-3; TRBD2 matches at 8 bases. The germline V gene has CDR1 DFQATT and CDR2 SNEGSKA (reference sequence). The CDR3 extends over 15 amino acids. The ends lost 6 bases at V and 5 bases at J; junction bases unmatched: 13. The CDR3 is CSALPRGARRDTQYF. DNA of the CDR3: TGCAGTGCCCTACCGCGGGGGGCCCGGCGAGATACGCAGTATTTT.

This clonotype was detected a few times. The chain carries TRBV5-1 and TRBJ2-6; D might be TRBD2 (6 bases). Germline values: CDR1 SGHRS, CDR2 YFSETQ. V shed 4 bases and J shed 0 bases, with 14 bases lying between them. This CDR3 is 17 amino acids long. For the CDR3, the DNA is TGCGCCAGCAGCGGAGGGTCTCCGAGCTCTGGGGCCAACGTCCTGACTTTC. Translated, it gives CASSGGSPSSGANVLTF.

This clonotype turned up a few times. The V call is TRBV7-8, the J call TRBJ2-3, with 10 bases fitting TRBD2. The V gene end was trimmed by 5 bases and the J gene end by 1 base; junction bases not matched to a gene: 6. The CDR3 covers 16 residues. The V gene's germline CDR1 is SGHVS and CDR2 FQNEAQ. CDR3 nucleotides: TGTGCCAGCAGCGCCGCTCTAGCGGGGGGCACAGATACGCAGTATTTT. Translation: CASSAALAGGTDTQYF.